This TCR beta chain was sequenced for a study of T cell responses to AZD1222 COVID-19 vaccine. This clone was picked up a small number of times. Unmatched junction bases numbered 11, after V lost 3 bases and J lost 10 bases. The CDR3 has 16 residues. The germline gives CDR1 KGHSH, CDR2 LQKENI. Data came from immunoSEQ multiplex PCR; TCRdb stores just in-frame clones and leaves some out. The sample consists of fewer than 180,000 clones, around 94% of them appearing once. The origin of this receptor is an adult in good health. The chain links TRBV18 to TRBJ1-6; 8 positions match TRBD1. This specimen consisted of peripheral blood, obtained on day 0 of AZD1222 vaccination. Here the CDR3 reads CASSPQMTGAESPLHF. The CDR3 nucleotides read TGTGCCAGCTCACCGCAAATGACAGGGGCAGAGTCACCCCTCCACTTT.